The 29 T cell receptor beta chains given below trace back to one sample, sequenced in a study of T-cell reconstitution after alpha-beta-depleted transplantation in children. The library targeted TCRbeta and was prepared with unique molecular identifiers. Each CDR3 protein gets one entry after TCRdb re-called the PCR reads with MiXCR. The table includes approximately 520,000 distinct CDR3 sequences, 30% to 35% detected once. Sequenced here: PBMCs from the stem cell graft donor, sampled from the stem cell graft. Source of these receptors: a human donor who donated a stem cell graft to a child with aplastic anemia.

The CDR3 bases are TGTGCCAGCAGCCCAAGACGGAGCGCATACGAGCAGTACGTC. This gives the protein CASSPRRSAYEQYV. The chain combines TRBV7-9 with TRBJ2-7, with D unresolved. Germline assignment: CDR1 SEHNR and CDR2 FQNEAQ (reference sequence). There are 14 residues in the CDR3. Trimming shortened V by 5 bases and J by 4 bases, and 15 bases separated the two germline ends.

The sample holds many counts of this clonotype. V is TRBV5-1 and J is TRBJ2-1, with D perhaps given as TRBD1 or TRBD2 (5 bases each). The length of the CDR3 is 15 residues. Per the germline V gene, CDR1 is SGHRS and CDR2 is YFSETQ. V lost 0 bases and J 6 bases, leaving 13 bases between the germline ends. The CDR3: CASSLGSRDGNEQFF. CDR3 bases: TGCGCCAGCAGCTTGGGGTCCCGGGACGGCAATGAGCAGTTCTTC.

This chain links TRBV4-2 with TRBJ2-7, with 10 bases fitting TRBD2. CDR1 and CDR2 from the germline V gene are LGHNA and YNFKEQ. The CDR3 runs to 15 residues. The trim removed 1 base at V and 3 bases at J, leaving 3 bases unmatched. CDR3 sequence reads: CASSQAASGSYEQYF. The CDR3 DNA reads TGTGCCAGCAGCCAAGCGGCTAGCGGGAGCTACGAGCAGTACTTC.

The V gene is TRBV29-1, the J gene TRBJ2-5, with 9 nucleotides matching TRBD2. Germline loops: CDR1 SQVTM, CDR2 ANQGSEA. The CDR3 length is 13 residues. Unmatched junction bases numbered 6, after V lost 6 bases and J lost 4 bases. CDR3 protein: CSVRRSGRETQYF. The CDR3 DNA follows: TGCAGCGTCCGGCGTAGCGGGAGAGAGACCCAGTACTTC.

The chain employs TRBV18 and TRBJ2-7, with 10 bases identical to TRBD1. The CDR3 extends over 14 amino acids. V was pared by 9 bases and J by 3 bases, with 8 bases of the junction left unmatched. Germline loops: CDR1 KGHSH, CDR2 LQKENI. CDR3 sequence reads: CASKEDRGFYEQYF. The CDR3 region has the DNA TGTGCCAGTAAGGAGGACAGGGGGTTCTACGAGCAGTACTTC.

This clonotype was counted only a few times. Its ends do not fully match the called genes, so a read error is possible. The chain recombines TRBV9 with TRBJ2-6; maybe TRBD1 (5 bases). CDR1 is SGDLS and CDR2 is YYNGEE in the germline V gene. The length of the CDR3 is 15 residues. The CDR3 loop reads CASSAHSSGANGLTF. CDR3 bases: TGTGCCAGCAGCGCACACAGCTCTGGGGCCAACGGCCTGACTTTC.

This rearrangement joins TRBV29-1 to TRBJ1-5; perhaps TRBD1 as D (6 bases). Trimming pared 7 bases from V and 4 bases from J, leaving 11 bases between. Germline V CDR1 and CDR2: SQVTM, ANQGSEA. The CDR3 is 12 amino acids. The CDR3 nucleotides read TGCAGCGCTGTAACAGGGAATCAGCCCCAGCATTTT. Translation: CSAVTGNQPQHF. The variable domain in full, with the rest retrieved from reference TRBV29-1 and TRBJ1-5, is SAVISQKPSRDICQRGTSLTIQCQVDSQVTMMFWYRQQPGQSLTLIATANQGSEATYESGFVIDKFPISRPNLTFSTLTVSNMSPEDSSIYLCSAVTGNQPQHFGDGTRLSIL.

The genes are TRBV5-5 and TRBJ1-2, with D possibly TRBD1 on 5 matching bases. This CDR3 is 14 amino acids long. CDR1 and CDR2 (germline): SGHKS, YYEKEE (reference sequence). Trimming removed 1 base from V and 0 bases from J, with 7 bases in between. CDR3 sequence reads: CASSLRGPNYGYTF. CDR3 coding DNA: TGTGCCAGCAGCTTGCGGGGCCCTAACTATGGCTACACCTTC.

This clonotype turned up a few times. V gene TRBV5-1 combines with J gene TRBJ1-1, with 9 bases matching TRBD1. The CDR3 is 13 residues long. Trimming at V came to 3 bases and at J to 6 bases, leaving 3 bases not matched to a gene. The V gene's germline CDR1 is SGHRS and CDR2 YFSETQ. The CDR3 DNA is TGCGCCAGCAGCTCGGGGACAGGGCCTGAAGCTTTCTTT. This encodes CASSSGTGPEAFF.

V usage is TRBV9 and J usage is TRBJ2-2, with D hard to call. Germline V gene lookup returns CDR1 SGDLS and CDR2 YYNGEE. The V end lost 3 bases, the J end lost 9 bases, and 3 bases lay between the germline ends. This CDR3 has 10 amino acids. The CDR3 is CASSGRELFF. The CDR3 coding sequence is TGTGCCAGCAGCGGCAGGGAGCTGTTTTTT.

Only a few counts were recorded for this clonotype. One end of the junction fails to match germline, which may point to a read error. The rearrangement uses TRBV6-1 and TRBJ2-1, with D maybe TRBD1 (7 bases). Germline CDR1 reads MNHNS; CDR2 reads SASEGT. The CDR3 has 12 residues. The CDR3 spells CASSEVRDREVF. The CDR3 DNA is TGTGCCAGCAGTGAAGTCAGAGACAGGGAGGTCTTC.

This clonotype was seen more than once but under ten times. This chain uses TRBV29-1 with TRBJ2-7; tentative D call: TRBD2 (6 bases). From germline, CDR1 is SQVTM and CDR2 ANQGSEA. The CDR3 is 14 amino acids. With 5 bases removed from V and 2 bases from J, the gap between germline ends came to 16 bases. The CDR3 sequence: CSVPSSGVAYEQYF. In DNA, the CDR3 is TGCAGCGTTCCCTCATCGGGGGTCGCCTACGAGCAGTACTTC.

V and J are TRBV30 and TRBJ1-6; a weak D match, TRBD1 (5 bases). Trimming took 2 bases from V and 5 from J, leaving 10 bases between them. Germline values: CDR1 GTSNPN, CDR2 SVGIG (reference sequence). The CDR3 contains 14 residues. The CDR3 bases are TGTGCCTGGAGTTCGGGGGTAAATAATTCACCCCTCCACTTT. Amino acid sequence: CAWSSGVNNSPLHF.

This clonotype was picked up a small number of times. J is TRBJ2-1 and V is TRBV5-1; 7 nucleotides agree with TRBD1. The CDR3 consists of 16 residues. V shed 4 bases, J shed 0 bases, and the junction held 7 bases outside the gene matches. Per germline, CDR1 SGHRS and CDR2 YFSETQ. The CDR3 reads CASSRSGGSSYNEQFF. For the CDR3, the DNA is TGCGCCAGCAGCCGGTCAGGGGGTAGCTCCTACAATGAGCAGTTCTTC.

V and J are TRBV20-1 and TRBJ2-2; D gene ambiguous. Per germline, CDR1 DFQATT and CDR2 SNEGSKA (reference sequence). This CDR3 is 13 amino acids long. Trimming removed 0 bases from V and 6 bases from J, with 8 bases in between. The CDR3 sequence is CSARDSRPGELFF. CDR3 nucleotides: TGCAGTGCTAGAGATTCTCGGCCCGGGGAGCTGTTTTTT.

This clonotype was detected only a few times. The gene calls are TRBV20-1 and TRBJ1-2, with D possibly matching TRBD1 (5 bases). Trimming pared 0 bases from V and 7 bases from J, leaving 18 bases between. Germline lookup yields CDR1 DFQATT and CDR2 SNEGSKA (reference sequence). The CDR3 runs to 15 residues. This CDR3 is CSARDGTGGRSGYTF. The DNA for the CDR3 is TGCAGTGCTAGAGATGGAACAGGTGGACGTAGTGGCTACACCTTC.

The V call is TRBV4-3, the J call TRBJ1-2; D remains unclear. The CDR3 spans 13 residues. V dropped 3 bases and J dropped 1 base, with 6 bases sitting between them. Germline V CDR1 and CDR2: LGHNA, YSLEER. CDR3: CASSHGLNYGYTF. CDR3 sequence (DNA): TGCGCCAGCAGCCACGGGCTTAACTATGGCTACACCTTC.

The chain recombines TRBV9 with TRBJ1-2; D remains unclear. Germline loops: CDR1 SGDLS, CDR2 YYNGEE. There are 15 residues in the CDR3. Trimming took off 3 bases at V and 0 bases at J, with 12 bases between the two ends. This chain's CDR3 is CASSGGWSANYGYTF. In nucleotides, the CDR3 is TGTGCCAGCAGCGGAGGATGGAGTGCTAACTATGGCTACACCTTC. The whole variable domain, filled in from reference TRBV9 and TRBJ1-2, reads DSGVTQTPKHLITATGQRVTLRCSPRSGDLSVYWYQQSLDQGLQFLIQYYNGEERAKGNILERFSAQQFPDLHSELNLSSLELGDSALYFCASSGGWSANYGYTFGSGTRLTVV.

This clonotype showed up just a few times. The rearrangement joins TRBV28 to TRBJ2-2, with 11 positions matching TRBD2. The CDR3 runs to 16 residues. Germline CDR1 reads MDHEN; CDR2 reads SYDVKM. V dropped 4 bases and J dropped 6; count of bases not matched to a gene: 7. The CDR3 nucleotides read TGTGCCAGCAGTTATGGCCTAGCGGGAGGCCCCGGGGAGCTGTTTTTT. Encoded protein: CASSYGLAGGPGELFF. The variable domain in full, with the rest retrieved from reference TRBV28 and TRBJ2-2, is DVKVTQSSRYLVKRTGEKVFLECVQDMDHENMFWYRQDPGLGLRLIYFSYDVKMKEKGDIPEGYSVSREKKERFSLILESASTNQTSMYLCASSYGLAGGPGELFFGEGSRLTVL.

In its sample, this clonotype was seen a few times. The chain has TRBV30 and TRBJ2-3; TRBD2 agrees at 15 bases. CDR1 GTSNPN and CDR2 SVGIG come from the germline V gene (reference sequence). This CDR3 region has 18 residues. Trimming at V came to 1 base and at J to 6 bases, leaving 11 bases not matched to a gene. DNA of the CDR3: TGTGCCTGGAGTGCCCAACGGACTAGCGGGAGGGCCATGGATACGCAGTATTTT. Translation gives CAWSAQRTSGRAMDTQYF. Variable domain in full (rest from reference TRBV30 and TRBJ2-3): SQTIHQWPATLVQPVGSPLSLECTVEGTSNPNLYWYRQAAGRGLQLLFYSVGIGQISSEVPQNLSASRPQDRQFILSSKKLLLSDSGFYLCAWSAQRTSGRAMDTQYFGPGTRLTVL.

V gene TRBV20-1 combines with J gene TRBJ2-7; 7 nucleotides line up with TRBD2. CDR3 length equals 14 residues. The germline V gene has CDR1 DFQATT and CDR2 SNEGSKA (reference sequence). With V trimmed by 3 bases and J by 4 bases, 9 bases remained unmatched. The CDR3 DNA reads TGCAGTGCTAGTGAACCGGGACTAAGTTACGAGCAGTACTTC. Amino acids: CSASEPGLSYEQYF.

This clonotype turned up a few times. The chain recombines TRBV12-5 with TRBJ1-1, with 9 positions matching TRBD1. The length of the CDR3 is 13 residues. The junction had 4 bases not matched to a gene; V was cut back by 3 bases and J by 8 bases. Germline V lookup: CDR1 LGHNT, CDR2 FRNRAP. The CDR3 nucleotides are TGTGCTAGTGGTTTACACACAGGGGGCGAAGCTTTCTTT. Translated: CASGLHTGGEAFF.

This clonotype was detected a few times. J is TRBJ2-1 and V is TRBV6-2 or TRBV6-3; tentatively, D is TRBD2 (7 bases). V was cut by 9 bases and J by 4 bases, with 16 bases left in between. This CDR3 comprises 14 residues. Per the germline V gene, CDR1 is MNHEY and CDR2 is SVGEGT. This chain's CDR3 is CASLAGASYNEQFF. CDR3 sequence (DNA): TGTGCCAGTCTTGCGGGGGCTTCTTACAATGAGCAGTTCTTC.

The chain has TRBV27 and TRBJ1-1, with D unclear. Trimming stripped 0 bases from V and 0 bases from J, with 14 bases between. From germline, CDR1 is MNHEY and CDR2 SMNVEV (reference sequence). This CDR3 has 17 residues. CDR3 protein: CASSLSIPGFMNTEAFF. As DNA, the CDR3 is TGTGCCAGCAGTTTATCCATTCCGGGGTTCATGAACACTGAAGCTTTCTTT.

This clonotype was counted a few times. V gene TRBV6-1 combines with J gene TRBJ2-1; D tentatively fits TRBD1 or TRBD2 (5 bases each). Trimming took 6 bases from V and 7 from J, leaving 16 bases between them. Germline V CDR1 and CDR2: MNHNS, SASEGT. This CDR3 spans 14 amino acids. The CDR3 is CASRRAVEGNEQFF. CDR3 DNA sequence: TGTGCCAGCAGACGAGCGGTAGAGGGGAATGAGCAGTTCTTC.

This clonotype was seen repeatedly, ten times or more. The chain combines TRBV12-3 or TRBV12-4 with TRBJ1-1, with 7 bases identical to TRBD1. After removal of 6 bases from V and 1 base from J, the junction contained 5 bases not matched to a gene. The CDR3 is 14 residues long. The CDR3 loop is CASSPGQQNTEAFF. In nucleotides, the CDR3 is TGTGCCAGCAGCCCGGGACAGCAGAACACTGAAGCTTTCTTT.

The CDR3, as DNA: TGTGCCAGCAGATGGAACACTGAAGCTTTCTTT. It specifies CASRWNTEAFF. The gene calls are TRBV12-3 or TRBV12-4 and TRBJ1-1; no clear D gene. The CDR3 extends over 11 amino acids. The V and J ends lost 6 bases and 1 base respectively, with 3 bases between them.

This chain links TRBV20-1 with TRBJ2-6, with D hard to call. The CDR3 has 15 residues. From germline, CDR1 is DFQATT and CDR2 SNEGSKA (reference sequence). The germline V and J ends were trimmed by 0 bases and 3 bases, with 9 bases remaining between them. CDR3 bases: TGCAGTGCTAGAGATCCCCAACTTGGGGCCAACGTCCTGACTTTC. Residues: CSARDPQLGANVLTF.

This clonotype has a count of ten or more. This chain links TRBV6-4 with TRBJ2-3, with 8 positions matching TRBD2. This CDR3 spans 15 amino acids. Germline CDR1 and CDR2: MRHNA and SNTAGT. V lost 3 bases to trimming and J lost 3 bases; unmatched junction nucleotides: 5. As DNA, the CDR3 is TGTGCCAGCAGTGAATCAGCGGGAGCGACAGATACGCAGTATTTT. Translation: CASSESAGATDTQYF.